These T cell receptor beta chains were read from a single sample in a study of blood T cell repertoires in COVID-19. Clones were read by immunoSEQ multiplex PCR, and TCRdb kept only the in-frame ones, dropping some. The sample contains 360,000 or so clones, around nine tenths of which appear only once. Sequenced: PBMCs or T cells enriched from blood (not recorded which). These receptors were collected from a woman aged 30 to 39 who had been exposed to COVID-19. CDR3s include the opening cysteine and the closing phenylalanine or tryptophan. The D gene is left open where the match is weak. Clone size, where shown, is once, few, many, or a class for clones that have expanded.

j_call,clone_size,d_call,v_call,cdr3_aa,cdr3_nt
TRBJ1-2,NA,TRBD1,TRBV25-1,CASSVDRMEEYGYTF,TGTGCCAGCAGTGTGGACAGGATGGAGGAATATGGCTACACCTTC
TRBJ1-2,NA,NA,TRBV12-3/TRBV12-4,CASTRTDYGYTF,TGTGCCAGCACCCGGACAGACTATGGCTACACCTTC
TRBJ2-1,NA,NA,TRBV6-2/TRBV6-3,CASSYAGSSYNEQFF,TGTGCCAGCAGTTACGCGGGGAGCTCCTACAATGAGCAGTTCTTC
TRBJ1-2,NA,NA,TRBV5-1,CASSLDTFGYTF,TGCGCCAGCAGCTTGGATACTTTTGGCTACACCTTC
TRBJ2-6,NA,NA,TRBV5-6,CASGTTGPGANVLTF,TGTGCCAGCGGGACCACAGGGCCCGGGGCCAACGTCCTGACTTTC
TRBJ1-1,NA,NA,TRBV12-5,CASGLVPVGGGSTEAFF,TGTGCTAGTGGTTTGGTACCGGTGGGAGGTGGAAGCACTGAAGCTTTCTTT
TRBJ2-3,NA,TRBD1,TRBV9,CASSGGQGTDTQYF,TGTGCCAGCAGCGGGGGACAGGGCACAGATACGCAGTATTTT
TRBJ1-1,NA,TRBD1,TRBV9,CASSVGQMNTEAFF,TGTGCCAGCAGCGTGGGACAGATGAACACTGAAGCTTTCTTT
TRBJ2-7,NA,NA,TRBV5-6,CASSLDGRGSYSYEQYF,TGTGCCAGCAGCTTGGACGGGAGAGGGTCCTACTCCTACGAGCAGTACTTC
TRBJ2-2,few,NA,TRBV16,CASSQSTPNTGELFF,TGTGCCAGCAGCCAATCGACACCGAACACCGGGGAGCTGTTTTTT
TRBJ1-1,once,NA,TRBV4-1,CASSALTDEAFF,TGCGCCAGCAGCGCCTTAACAGATGAAGCTTTCTTT
TRBJ2-7,NA,NA,TRBV7-9,CASSLDTYEQYF,TGTGCCAGCAGCTTAGATACTTACGAGCAGTACTTC
TRBJ2-7,NA,TRBD2,TRBV28,CASSTTSGIYEQYF,TGTGCCAGCAGTACGACTAGCGGGATCTACGAGCAGTACTTC
TRBJ2-7,NA,NA,TRBV11-2,CASSSVGAGTIYEQYF,TGTGCCAGCAGCTCCGTAGGAGCGGGGACAATCTACGAGCAGTACTTC
TRBJ2-1,NA,NA,TRBV5-5,CASSLEMSSYNEQFF,TGTGCCAGCAGCTTGGAGATGAGCTCCTACAATGAGCAGTTCTTC
TRBJ2-6,NA,TRBD1,TRBV18,CASSSPGQVASGANVLTF,TGTGCCAGCTCATCCCCCGGACAGGTTGCCTCTGGGGCCAACGTCCTGACTTTC
TRBJ2-1,NA,NA,TRBV7-2,CASSLDSSYNEQFF,TGTGCCAGCAGTCTAGACTCTTCCTACAATGAGCAGTTCTTC
TRBJ1-2,NA,NA,TRBV11-1,CASSSPGHTTEGTF,TGTGCCAGCAGCTCCCCCGGGCACACGACGGAGGGCACCTTC
TRBJ2-7,NA,NA,TRBV5-1,CASSPGGTGPSYEQYF,TGCGCCAGCAGCCCTGGCGGGACGGGGCCCTCCTACGAGCAGTACTTC
TRBJ1-6,NA,NA,TRBV3-1/TRBV3-2,CASSQEVRGARRVPLHF,TGTGCCAGCAGCCAAGAGGTTCGGGGGGCCCGGCGGGTCCCCCTCCACTTT
TRBJ2-5,NA,NA,TRBV20-1,CSASWQGQETQYF,TGCAGTGCTAGTTGGCAGGGGCAAGAGACCCAGTACTTC
TRBJ2-7,NA,TRBD2,TRBV7-3,CASSSIGLAGEHEQYF,TGTGCCAGCAGCTCGATTGGACTAGCGGGAGAACACGAGCAGTACTTC
TRBJ2-2,once,NA,TRBV18,CASSLEEVGELFF,TGTGCCAGCTCACTGGAAGAGGTCGGGGAGCTGTTTTTT
TRBJ1-2,NA,NA,TRBV6-5,CASRDRYGYTF,TGTGCCAGCAGGGACAGATATGGCTACACCTTC
TRBJ2-3,NA,NA,TRBV27,CASGPLADSTDTQYF,TGTGCCAGCGGGCCCTTAGCGGATAGCACAGATACGCAGTATTTT
TRBJ1-1,NA,TRBD1,TRBV5-1,CASSFRTGSVRNTEAFF,TGCGCCAGCAGCTTCCGGACAGGGAGTGTGAGGAACACTGAAGCTTTCTTT
TRBJ2-3,NA,TRBD2,TRBV7-2,CASSLGRDSRRDTQYF,TGTGCCAGCAGCTTGGGGAGGGACTCTCGACGGGATACGCAGTATTTT
TRBJ2-5,NA,NA,TRBV5-4,CASSLVSRAAGETQYF,TGTGCCAGCAGCTTGGTCTCCCGGGCCGCGGGGGAGACCCAGTACTTC
TRBJ1-5,NA,NA,TRBV3-1/TRBV3-2,CASSQGGGYNQPQHF,TGTGCCAGCAGCCAAGGTGGGGGGTATAATCAGCCCCAGCATTTT
TRBJ2-5,NA,TRBD1,TRBV11-2,CASSLGDRQETQYF,TGTGCCAGCAGCTTAGGGGACAGGCAAGAGACCCAGTACTTC
TRBJ2-7,NA,TRBD1,TRBV5-6,CASIRQGGLYEQYF,TGTGCCAGCATCCGACAGGGCGGGCTCTACGAGCAGTACTTC
TRBJ1-1,few,TRBD1,TRBV5-1,CASSRQGFNTEAFF,TGCGCCAGCAGTAGACAGGGGTTTAACACTGAAGCTTTCTTT
TRBJ2-1,NA,TRBD1,TRBV24-1,CATSDGSDREVQQFF,TGTGCCACCAGTGATGGCTCCGACAGGGAAGTTCAGCAGTTCTTC
TRBJ2-5,NA,TRBD2,TRBV4-2,CASSPGLAGGPFAETQYF,TGTGCCAGCAGCCCGGGACTAGCGGGAGGGCCTTTTGCAGAGACCCAGTACTTC
TRBJ1-1,NA,TRBD1,TRBV18,CASSPGQGGANTEAFF,TGTGCCAGCTCACCGGGACAGGGGGGTGCGAACACTGAAGCTTTCTTT
TRBJ2-1,NA,TRBD2,TRBV5-8,CASSLGALAGLEQFF,TGTGCCAGCAGCTTAGGGGCCCTAGCGGGGCTTGAGCAGTTCTTC
TRBJ2-7,once,TRBD2,TRBV28,CASSLFSMSSGNYYEQYF,TGTGCCAGCAGTTTATTTAGTATGTCTAGCGGAAACTACTACGAGCAGTACTTC
TRBJ1-1,once,NA,TRBV30,CAWDQGGVTEAFF,TGTGCCTGGGACCAGGGTGGGGTCACTGAAGCTTTCTTT
TRBJ2-1,NA,NA,TRBV7-8,CASSLTDSRNEQFF,TGTGCCAGCAGCTTGACGGACAGCCGGAATGAGCAGTTCTTC
TRBJ2-1,NA,TRBD2,TRBV7-3,CASSSRGLAGNNEQFF,TGTGCCAGCAGCTCCCGGGGACTAGCGGGAAACAATGAGCAGTTCTTC
TRBJ1-5,NA,NA,TRBV28,CASTGRTLSNQPQHF,TGTGCCAGCACGGGGAGGACGCTAAGCAATCAGCCCCAGCATTTT